This T cell receptor beta chain emerged from a study of T cell responses to AZD1222 COVID-19 vaccine. Study findings and constraints: Elevations in Spike-specific TCR breadth and depth followed administration of two AZD1222 doses. The donor group comprised mostly white British people and more females; the analysis possibly underestimated clonal diversity. Unmutated variant regions reportedly attract nearly half of all spike-specific TCRs.

The germline gives CDR1 MNHEY, CDR2 SVGAGI. This CDR3 has 12 amino acids. V was pared by 6 bases and J by 1 base, with 6 bases between. Generated by immunoSEQ multiplex PCR, the TCRdb table keeps only in-frame clones and is missing some. The sample includes some 120,000 clones, 65% to 85% of them seen just once. As for this clone: Its antigen is unknown.

This TCR was sampled from an adult in good health. The sequencing here drew on peripheral blood, taken on day 0 of AZD1222 vaccination. V usage is TRBV6-5 and J usage is TRBJ1-1; D remains ambiguous. The CDR3 sequence is CASRTQNTEAFF. The CDR3 bases are TGTGCCAGCAGGACACAGAACACTGAAGCTTTCTTT.